The 14 T cell receptor beta chains given below trace back to one sample, sequenced in a study of control samples from healthy donors and cancer patients. Sequenced by immunoSEQ multiplex PCR; TCRdb stores in-frame clones only, minus some. Of 150,000 to 200,000 clones listed, about 93% were seen once; the top ten hold 0.68%. The sample consisted of blood. These receptor sequences come from a woman aged 30 to 39 in good health.

CDR3 in amino acids: CASRKDRDRGLKGYTF. The DNA of the CDR3 is TGTGCCAGTAGAAAGGACCGGGACAGGGGGTTGAAAGGCTACACCTTC. The chain is built from TRBV19 and TRBJ1-2; TRBD1 matches 11 bases. The V gene's germline CDR1 is LNHDA and CDR2 SQIVND (reference sequence). The length of the CDR3 is 16 residues. Trimming cost V 6 bases and J 8 bases; bases outside gene matches: 14.

This chain connects TRBV28 to TRBJ1-5; the match to TRBD1 covers 7 bases. Germline V gene data show CDR1 as MDHEN and CDR2 as SYDVKM. The CDR3 loop spans 16 amino acids. Trimming cost V 6 bases and J 7 bases; bases outside gene matches: 15. Here the CDR3 DNA reads TGTGCCAGCAGGTCCGAGGGAGGGGGCGCATACCAGCCCCAGCATTTT. It specifies CASRSEGGGAYQPQHF.

This sequence joins TRBV29-1 and TRBJ2-7; D ambiguous. CDR1 is SQVTM and CDR2 is ANQGSEA in the germline V gene. V was shortened by 0 bases and J by 0 bases, with 15 bases between the two germline ends. CDR3 length equals 16 residues. In nucleotides, the CDR3 is TGCAGCGTTGAAGATTTAACCTCGGTGGGCTCCTACGAGCAGTACTTC. Protein sequence: CSVEDLTSVGSYEQYF.

The chain employs TRBV7-9 and TRBJ2-3, with D perhaps given as TRBD1 or TRBD2 (5 bases each). CDR1 and CDR2 from the germline V gene are SEHNR and FQNEAQ (reference sequence). The CDR3 extends over 15 amino acids. With 3 bases removed from V and 1 base from J, the gap between germline ends came to 11 bases. The CDR3 here is CASSLGRGGTDTQYF. For the CDR3, the DNA is TGTGCCAGCAGCTTGGGTCGGGGCGGCACAGATACGCAGTATTTT.

This chain joins TRBV15 and TRBJ1-1; D may be TRBD1 (5 bases). Deletions cut 1 base from V and 0 bases from J, with 9 bases between. The V gene's germline CDR1 is LNHNV and CDR2 YYDKDF (reference sequence). The CDR3 runs to 15 residues. Here the CDR3 DNA reads TGTGCCACCAGCAGAGTTCCAGGGATGAACACTGAAGCTTTCTTT. Its translation: CATSRVPGMNTEAFF.

V and J are TRBV6-5 and TRBJ1-1, with D hard to call. CDR1 is MNHEY, CDR2 SVGAGI, per germline. The CDR3 length is 13 residues. The ends were cut back, 0 bases at V and 7 bases at J, with 9 bases in the middle. The CDR3 loop reads CASSYSGMGEAFF. CDR3 nucleotide sequence: TGTGCCAGCAGTTACTCGGGCATGGGTGAAGCTTTCTTT.

This chain links TRBV19 with TRBJ2-4; TRBD1 matches at 7 bases. V shed 0 bases, J shed 11 bases, and the junction held 4 bases outside the gene matches. The CDR3 covers 13 residues. Germline V CDR1 and CDR2: LNHDA, SQIVND (reference sequence). CDR3 nucleotides: TGTGCCAGTAGTATAGACCGACAGGGCCTTCAGTACTTC. Protein: CASSIDRQGLQYF.

The chain is built from TRBV7-6 and TRBJ2-1, with TRBD2 identical over 11 bases. The ends lost 5 bases at V and 3 bases at J; junction bases unmatched: 6. The CDR3 is 16 amino acids. Germline values: CDR1 SGHVS, CDR2 FNYEAQ. This CDR3 reads CASSLGGLADYNEQFF. The DNA for the CDR3 is TGTGCCAGCAGCCTAGGGGGACTAGCGGACTACAATGAGCAGTTCTTC.

This clone has a handful of counts. The chain has TRBV3-1 (or the pseudogene TRBV3-2) and TRBJ1-5; the D is unclear. There are 14 residues in the CDR3. Trimming pared 6 bases from V and 1 base from J, leaving 10 bases between. CDR1 and CDR2 (germline): LGHDT, YNNKEL (reference sequence). Here the CDR3 reads CASSSDGSNQPQHF. Here the CDR3 DNA reads TGTGCCAGCAGTTCGGACGGGAGCAATCAGCCCCAGCATTTT.

Concerning this clone: One end of the junction is discordant with germline, which a read error may explain. This rearrangement joins TRBV19 to TRBJ1-3, with D uncertain. This CDR3 spans 15 amino acids. The germline CDR1 and CDR2 sequences are LNHDA and SQIVND (reference sequence). CDR3 amino acids: CASSIYDSWENTIYF. CDR3 sequence (DNA): TGTGCCAGCAGTATTTACGACTCCTGGGAAAACACCATATATTTT. Combining the CDR3 with reference TRBV19 and TRBJ1-3 gives the whole variable domain DGGITQSPKYLFRKEGQNVTLSCEQNLNHDAMYWYRQDPGQGLRLIYYSQIVNDFQKGDIAEGYSVSREKKESFPLTVTSAQKNPTAFYLCASSIYDSWENTIYFGEGSWLTVV.

The rearrangement joins TRBV27 to TRBJ1-6; no clear D. The CDR3 is made up of 18 amino acids. Germline assignment: CDR1 MNHEY and CDR2 SMNVEV (reference sequence). The V end lost 2 bases, the J end lost 6 bases, and 20 bases lay between the germline ends. The CDR3 protein is CASSLGVGRPLGNSPLHF. In nucleotides, the CDR3 is TGTGCCAGCAGTTTAGGGGTGGGAAGGCCGTTGGGTAATTCACCCCTCCACTTT.

The rearrangement uses TRBV28 and TRBJ1-1, with TRBD1 as a possible D gene (5 bases). The CDR3 loop spans 13 amino acids. Germline lookup yields CDR1 MDHEN and CDR2 SYDVKM. The V gene lost 8 bases and the J gene lost 0 bases, with 10 bases spanning the gap. The CDR3 spells CASDRGMNTEAFF. In DNA form, the CDR3 reads TGTGCCAGCGATCGGGGGATGAACACTGAAGCTTTCTTT.

The rearrangement joins TRBV3-1 (or the pseudogene TRBV3-2) to TRBJ2-1, with 12 bases identical to TRBD1. Trimming took 4 bases from V and 9 from J; bases not matched to a gene: 10. The CDR3 spans 16 residues. Germline V gene sequence: CDR1 LGHDT, CDR2 YNNKEL (reference sequence). CDR3 DNA: TGTGCCAGCAGCCTTAATGTGGGACAGGGGGCCTCTGAGCAGTTCTTC. This gives the protein CASSLNVGQGASEQFF.

The CDR3 loop is CASSPDLHGNQPQHF. CDR3 DNA: TGTGCCAGCTCGCCGGACCTACACGGAAATCAGCCCCAGCATTTT. The chain combines TRBV18 with TRBJ1-5; no definite D call. The V and J ends lost 6 bases and 4 bases respectively, with 16 bases between them. The CDR3 consists of 15 residues. Germline loops: CDR1 KGHSH, CDR2 LQKENI.